The clone carrying this T cell receptor (beta chain) was detected ten times or more. Its target is not known. The ends lost 0 bases at V and 5 bases at J; junction bases unmatched: 12. Germline V lookup: CDR1 LGHNA, CDR2 YNFKEQ. This CDR3 has 17 residues. TCRdb recomputed calls from the reads with MiXCR, one row per CDR3 protein. In the table there are approximately 76,000 distinct CDR3 sequences, more than 3.5% of which are singletons. These data are taken from a study of T cell repertoires in cytomegalovirus infection. Study findings and constraints: Summed frequency of shared TCR beta families picked out CMV carriers who also had the relevant HLA.

V is TRBV4-2 and J is TRBJ1-1, with TRBD1 identical over 7 bases. Sample: PBMCs. The sequence was obtained from a human donor in good health (CMV status not recorded). Some clones in this sample may be carry-over from other donors' samples. Here the CDR3 DNA reads TGTGCCAGCAGCCAAGAGCTCGGGGACAGTGGGAATACTGAAGCTTTCTTT. Residues: CASSQELGDSGNTEAFF.